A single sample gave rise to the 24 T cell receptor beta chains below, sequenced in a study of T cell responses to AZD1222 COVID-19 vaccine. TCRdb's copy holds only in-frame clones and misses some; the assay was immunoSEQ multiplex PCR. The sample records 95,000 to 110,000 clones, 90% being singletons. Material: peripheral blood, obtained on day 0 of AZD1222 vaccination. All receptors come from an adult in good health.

As DNA, the CDR3 is TGTGCCAGTGCAACCCAGGGGTCTAACTATGGCTACACCTTC. The encoded protein is CASATQGSNYGYTF. J is TRBJ1-2 and V is TRBV2, with a possible D match to TRBD1 (6 bases). With 9 bases removed from V and 0 bases from J, the gap between germline ends came to 14 bases. Per germline, CDR1 SNHLY and CDR2 FYNNEI. The CDR3 has 14 residues. The whole variable domain, filled in from reference TRBV2 and TRBJ1-2, reads EPEVTQTPSHQVTQMGQEVILRCVPISNHLYFYWYRQILGQKVEFLVSFYNNEISEKSEIFDDQFSVERPDGSNFTLKIRSTKLEDSAMYFCASATQGSNYGYTFGSGTRLTVV.

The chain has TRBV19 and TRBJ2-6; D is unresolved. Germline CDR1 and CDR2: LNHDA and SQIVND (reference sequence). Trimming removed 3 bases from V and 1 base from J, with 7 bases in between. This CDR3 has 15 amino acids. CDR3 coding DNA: TGTGCCAGTAGTATGTTGGGATCTGGGGCCAACGTCCTGACTTTC. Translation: CASSMLGSGANVLTF.

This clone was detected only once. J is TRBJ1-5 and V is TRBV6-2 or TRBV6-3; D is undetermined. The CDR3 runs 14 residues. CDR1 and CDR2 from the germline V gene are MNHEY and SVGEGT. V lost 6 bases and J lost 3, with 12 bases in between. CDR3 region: CASSSRAANQPQHF. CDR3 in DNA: TGTGCCAGCAGCTCAAGGGCAGCCAATCAGCCCCAGCATTTT.

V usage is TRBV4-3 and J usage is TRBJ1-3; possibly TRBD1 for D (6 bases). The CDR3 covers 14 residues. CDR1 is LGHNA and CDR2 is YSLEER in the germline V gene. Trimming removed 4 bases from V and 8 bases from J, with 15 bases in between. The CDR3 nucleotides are TGCGCCAGCAGCCGTGGGGGGCAGCACGACACCATATATTTT. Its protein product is CASSRGGQHDTIYF.

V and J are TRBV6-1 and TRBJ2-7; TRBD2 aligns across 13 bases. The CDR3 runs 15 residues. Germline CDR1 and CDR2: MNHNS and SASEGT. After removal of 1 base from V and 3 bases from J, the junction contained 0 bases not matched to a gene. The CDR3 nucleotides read TGTGCCAGCAGTGAAGGGACTAGCGGGGGCTACGAGCAGTACTTC. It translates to CASSEGTSGGYEQYF.

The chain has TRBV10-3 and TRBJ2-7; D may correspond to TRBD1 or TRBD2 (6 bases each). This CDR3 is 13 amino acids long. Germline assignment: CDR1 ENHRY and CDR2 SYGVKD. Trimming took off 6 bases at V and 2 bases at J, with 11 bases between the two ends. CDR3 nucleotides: TGTGCCATCAGGGAGGGGGGTCCCTACGAGCAGTACTTC. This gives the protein CAIREGGPYEQYF.

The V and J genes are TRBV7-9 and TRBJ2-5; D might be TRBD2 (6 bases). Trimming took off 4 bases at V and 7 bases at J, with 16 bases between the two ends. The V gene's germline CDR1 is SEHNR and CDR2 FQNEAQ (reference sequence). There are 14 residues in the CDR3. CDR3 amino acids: CASSSEGLHGTQYF. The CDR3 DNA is TGTGCCAGCAGCTCCGAGGGACTCCATGGGACCCAGTACTTC.

DNA for the CDR3: TGTGCCAGCAGCAGCGGCGGGCAGCAAGAGACCCAGTACTTC. It specifies CASSSGGQQETQYF. The chain is built from TRBV14 and TRBJ2-5; tentative D call: TRBD2 (5 bases). Germline V gives CDR1 SGHDN, CDR2 FVKESK. Trimming pared 5 bases from V and 2 bases from J, leaving 12 bases between. The CDR3 covers 14 residues.

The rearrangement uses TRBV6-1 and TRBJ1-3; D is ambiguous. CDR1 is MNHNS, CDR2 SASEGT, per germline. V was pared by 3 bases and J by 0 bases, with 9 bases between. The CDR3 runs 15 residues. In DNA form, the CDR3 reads TGTGCCAGCAGTGAGGCAGCAAGCTCTGGAAACACCATATATTTT. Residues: CASSEAASSGNTIYF.

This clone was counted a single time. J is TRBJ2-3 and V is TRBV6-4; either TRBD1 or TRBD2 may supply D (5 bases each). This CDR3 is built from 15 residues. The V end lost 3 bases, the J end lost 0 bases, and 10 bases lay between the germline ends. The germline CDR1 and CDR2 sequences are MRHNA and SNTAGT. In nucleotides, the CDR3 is TGTGCCAGCAGTGAAAGAGGGGAAAGCACAGATACGCAGTATTTT. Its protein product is CASSERGESTDTQYF.

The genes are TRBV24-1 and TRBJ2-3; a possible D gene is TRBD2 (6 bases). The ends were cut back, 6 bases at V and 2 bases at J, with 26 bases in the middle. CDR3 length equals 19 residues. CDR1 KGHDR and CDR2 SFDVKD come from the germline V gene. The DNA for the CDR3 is TGTGCCACCAGTCAGTTATGGACTACCCTCACCGTTCTCACAGATACGCAGTATTTT. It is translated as CATSQLWTTLTVLTDTQYF.

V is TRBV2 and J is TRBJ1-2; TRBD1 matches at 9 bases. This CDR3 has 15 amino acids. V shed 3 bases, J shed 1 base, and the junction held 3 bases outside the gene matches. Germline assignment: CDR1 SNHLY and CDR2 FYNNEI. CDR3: CASSEGQGFNYGYTF. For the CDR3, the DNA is TGTGCCAGCAGTGAGGGACAGGGCTTTAACTATGGCTACACCTTC.

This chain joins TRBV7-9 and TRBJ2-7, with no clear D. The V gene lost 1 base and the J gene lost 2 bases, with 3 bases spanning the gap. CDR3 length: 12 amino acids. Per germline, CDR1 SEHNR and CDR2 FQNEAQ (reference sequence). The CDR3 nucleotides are TGTGCCAGCAGCTTAGGGACCTACGAGCAGTACTTC. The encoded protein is CASSLGTYEQYF.

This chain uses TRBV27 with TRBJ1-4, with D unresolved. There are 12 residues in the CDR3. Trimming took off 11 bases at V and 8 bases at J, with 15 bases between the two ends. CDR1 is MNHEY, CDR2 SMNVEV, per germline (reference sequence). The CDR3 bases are TGTGCCCCCACTGGAGCCGAAGAAAAACTGTTTTTT. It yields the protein CAPTGAEEKLFF. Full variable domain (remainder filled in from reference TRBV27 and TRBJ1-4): EAQVTQNPRYLITVTGKKLTVTCSQNMNHEYMSWYRQDPGLGLRQIYYSMNVEVTDKGDVPEGYKVSRKEKRNFPLILESPSPNQTSLYFCAPTGAEEKLFFGSGTQLSVL.

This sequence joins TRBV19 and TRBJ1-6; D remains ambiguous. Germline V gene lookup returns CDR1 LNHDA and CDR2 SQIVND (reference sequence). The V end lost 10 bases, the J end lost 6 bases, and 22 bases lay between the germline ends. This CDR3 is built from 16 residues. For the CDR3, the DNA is TGTGCCACCTCGGCAGAAGGATTTTACACTAATTCACCCCTCCACTTT. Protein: CATSAEGFYTNSPLHF.

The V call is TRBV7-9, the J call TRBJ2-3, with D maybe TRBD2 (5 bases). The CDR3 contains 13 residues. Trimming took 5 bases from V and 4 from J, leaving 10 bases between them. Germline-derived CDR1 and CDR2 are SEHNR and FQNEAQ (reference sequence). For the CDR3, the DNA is TGTGCCAGCAGCGGCAGACTACCAGATACGCAGTATTTT. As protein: CASSGRLPDTQYF.

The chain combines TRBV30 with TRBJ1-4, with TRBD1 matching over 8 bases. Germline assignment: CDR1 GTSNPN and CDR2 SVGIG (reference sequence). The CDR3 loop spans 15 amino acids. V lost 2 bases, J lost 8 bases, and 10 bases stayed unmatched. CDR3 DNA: TGTGCCTGGAGTTCTGCAGGGGGCCTGGGGGAAAAACTGTTTTTT. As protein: CAWSSAGGLGEKLFF.

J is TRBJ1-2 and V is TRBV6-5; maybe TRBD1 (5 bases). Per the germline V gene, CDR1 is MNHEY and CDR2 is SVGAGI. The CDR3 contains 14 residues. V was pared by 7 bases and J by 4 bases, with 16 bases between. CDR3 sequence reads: CASMSLDRAYGYTF. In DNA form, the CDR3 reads TGTGCCAGCATGTCTCTAGACAGAGCCTATGGCTACACCTTC.

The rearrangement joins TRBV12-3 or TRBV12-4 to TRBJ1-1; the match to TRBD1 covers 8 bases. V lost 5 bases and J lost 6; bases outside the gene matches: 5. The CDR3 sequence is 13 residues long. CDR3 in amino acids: CASSQRQGSEAFF. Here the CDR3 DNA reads TGTGCCAGCAGTCAGCGACAGGGGTCTGAAGCTTTCTTT.

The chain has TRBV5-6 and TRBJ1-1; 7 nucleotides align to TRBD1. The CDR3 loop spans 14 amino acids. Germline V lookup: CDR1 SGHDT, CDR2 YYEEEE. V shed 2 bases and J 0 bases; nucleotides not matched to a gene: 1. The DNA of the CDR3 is TGTGCCAGCAGCTTCAGGGGGATGAACACTGAAGCTTTCTTT. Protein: CASSFRGMNTEAFF.

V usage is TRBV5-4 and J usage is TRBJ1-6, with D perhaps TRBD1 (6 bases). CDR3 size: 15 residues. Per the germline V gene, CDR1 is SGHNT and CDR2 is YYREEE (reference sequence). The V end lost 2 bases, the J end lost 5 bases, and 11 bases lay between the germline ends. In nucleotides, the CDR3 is TGTGCCAGCAGCTTACGGACAGCTAATAATTCACCCCTCCACTTT. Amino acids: CASSLRTANNSPLHF.

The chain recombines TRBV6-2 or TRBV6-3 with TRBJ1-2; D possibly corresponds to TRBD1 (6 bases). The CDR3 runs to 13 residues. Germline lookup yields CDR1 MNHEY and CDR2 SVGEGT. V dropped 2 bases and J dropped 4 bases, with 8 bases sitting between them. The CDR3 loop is CASSYRGIYGYTF. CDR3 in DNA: TGTGCCAGCAGTTACAGGGGGATCTATGGCTACACCTTC.

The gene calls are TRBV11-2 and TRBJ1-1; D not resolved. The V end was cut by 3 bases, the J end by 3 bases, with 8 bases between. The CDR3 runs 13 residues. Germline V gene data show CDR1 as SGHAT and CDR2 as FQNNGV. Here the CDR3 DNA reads TGTGCCAGCAGCTTCATGGAGGACACTGAAGCTTTCTTT. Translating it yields CASSFMEDTEAFF.

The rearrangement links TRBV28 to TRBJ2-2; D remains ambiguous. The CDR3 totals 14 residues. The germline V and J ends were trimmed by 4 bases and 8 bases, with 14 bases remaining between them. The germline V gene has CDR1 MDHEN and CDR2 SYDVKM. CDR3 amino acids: CASSSRNGPGELFF. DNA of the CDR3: TGTGCCAGCAGTTCCCGAAATGGGCCGGGGGAGCTGTTTTTT.